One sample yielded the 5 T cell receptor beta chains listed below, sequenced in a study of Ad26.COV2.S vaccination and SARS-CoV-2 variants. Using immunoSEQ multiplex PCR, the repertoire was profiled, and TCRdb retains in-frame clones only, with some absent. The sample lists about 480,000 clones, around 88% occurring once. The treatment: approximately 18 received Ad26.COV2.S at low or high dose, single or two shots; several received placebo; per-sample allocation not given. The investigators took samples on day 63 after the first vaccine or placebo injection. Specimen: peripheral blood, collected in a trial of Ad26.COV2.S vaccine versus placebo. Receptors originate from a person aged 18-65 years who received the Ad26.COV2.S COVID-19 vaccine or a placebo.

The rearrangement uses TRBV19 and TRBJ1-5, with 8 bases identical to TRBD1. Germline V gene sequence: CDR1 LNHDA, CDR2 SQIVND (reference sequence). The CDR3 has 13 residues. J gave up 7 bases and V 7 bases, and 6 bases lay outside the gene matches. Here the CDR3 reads CASTEDRVQPQHF. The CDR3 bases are TGTGCCAGTACCGAGGACAGGGTCCAGCCCCAGCATTTT. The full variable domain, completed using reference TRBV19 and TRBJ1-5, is DGGITQSPKYLFRKEGQNVTLSCEQNLNHDAMYWYRQDPGQGLRLIYYSQIVNDFQKGDIAEGYSVSREKKESFPLTVTSAQKNPTAFYLCASTEDRVQPQHFGDGTRLSIL.

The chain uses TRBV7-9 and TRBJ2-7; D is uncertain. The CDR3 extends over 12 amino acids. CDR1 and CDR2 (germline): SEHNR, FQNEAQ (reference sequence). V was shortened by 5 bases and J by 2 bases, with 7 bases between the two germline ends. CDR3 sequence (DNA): TGTGCCAGCAGCCATACAACCTACGAGCAGTACTTC. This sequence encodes CASSHTTYEQYF.

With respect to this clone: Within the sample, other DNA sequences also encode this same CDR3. This chain's CDR3 is CASSLLGAYEQYF. The DNA for the CDR3 is TGTGCCAGCAGTCTACTGGGGGCCTACGAGCAGTACTTC. The chain links TRBV28 to TRBJ2-7; the D gene could be TRBD1 or TRBD2 (5 bases each). The CDR3 consists of 13 residues. CDR1 MDHEN and CDR2 SYDVKM come from the germline V gene. V was trimmed by 5 bases and J by 2 bases, leaving 10 bases between them.

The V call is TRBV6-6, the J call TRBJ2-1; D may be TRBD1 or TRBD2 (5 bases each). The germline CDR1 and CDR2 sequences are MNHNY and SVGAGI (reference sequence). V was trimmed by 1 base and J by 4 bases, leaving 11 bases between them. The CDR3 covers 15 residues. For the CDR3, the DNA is TGTGCCAGCAGTTACTTTCGGGACGGGTACAATGAGCAGTTCTTC. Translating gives CASSYFRDGYNEQFF.

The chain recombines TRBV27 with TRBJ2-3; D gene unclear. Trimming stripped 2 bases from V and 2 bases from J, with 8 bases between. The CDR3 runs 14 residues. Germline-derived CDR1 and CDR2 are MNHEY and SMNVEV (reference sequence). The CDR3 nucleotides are TGTGCCAGCAGTTTACTCCTCACCACAGATACGCAGTATTTT. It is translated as CASSLLLTTDTQYF.